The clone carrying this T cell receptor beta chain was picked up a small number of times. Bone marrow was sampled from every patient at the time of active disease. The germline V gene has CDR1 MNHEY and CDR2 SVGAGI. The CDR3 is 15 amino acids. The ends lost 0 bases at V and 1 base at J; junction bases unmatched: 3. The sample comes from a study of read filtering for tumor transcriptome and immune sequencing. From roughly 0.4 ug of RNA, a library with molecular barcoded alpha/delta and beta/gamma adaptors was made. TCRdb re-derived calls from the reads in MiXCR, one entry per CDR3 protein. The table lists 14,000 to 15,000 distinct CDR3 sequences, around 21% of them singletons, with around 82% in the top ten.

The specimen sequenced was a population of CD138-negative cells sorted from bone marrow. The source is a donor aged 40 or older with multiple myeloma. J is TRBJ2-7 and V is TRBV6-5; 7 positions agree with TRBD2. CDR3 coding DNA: TGTGCCAGCAGTTACTCTTCGGGGGGTTCCTACGAGCAGTACTTC. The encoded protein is CASSYSSGGSYEQYF.